Below, one T cell receptor beta chain is given with its context. The source of the sample is a study of blood T cell repertoires in COVID-19. As for the study in general: Italy, Spain and the United States were the sources of the convalescent and acute COVID-19 samples. In each case, the material was cDNA or gDNA derived from T cells, B-cell-depleted T cells, or PBMCs.

In the original workflow: Amplification with reference gene primers provided the estimates of nucleated cell counts. Sequencing was performed with immunoSEQ multiplex PCR; in TCRdb, only in-frame clones are kept and a portion is missing. The V and J calls and the clone size are those of that table, but D and trimming were determined from the DNA. The table shows 200,000 to 300,000 clones, with 65% to 85% occurring only once. Germline values: CDR1 LGHNA, CDR2 YNFKEQ. CDR3 length equals 14 residues. Between the trimmed V and J ends, which lost 0 bases and 3 bases, there was a span of 9 bases. The genes are TRBV4-2 and TRBJ2-7; D unclear. Sequenced sample: peripheral blood. This clonotype was obtained from a human donor in a cohort sampled during active COVID-19. CDR3 bases: TGTGCCAGCAGCCAAGAAGCTTCCGACTACGAGCAGTACTTC. This encodes CASSQEASDYEQYF.